This T cell receptor beta chain is from a study of immune cell composition in non-small cell lung cancer. Study details: Most cases were lung adenocarcinoma or squamous cell carcinoma. General observations from the study: Tumour-reactive clones were not shown to match dominant in vivo tumour clones. Clones >0.5% enriched in tumour were rarer in adenocarcinoma (around 33%) than squamous (roughly 80%).

Points on this clone: What it binds is not known.

The germline V and J ends were trimmed by 3 bases and 7 bases, with 13 bases remaining between them. The CDR3 contains 14 residues. Per germline, CDR1 MNHNS and CDR2 SASEGT. Method: immunoSEQ multiplex PCR; TCRdb's copy keeps in-frame clones and lacks some. Of 3,000 to 3,500 clones listed, less than 85% were seen once; the top ten hold roughly 19%. The rearrangement joins TRBV6-1 to TRBJ2-1; unclear D gene. Sequenced: lung tumor tissue. The source of this sequence is a human donor with non-small cell lung cancer. The CDR3: CASSELGLRNEQFF. Here the CDR3 DNA reads TGTGCCAGCAGTGAGCTGGGTTTGAGGAATGAGCAGTTCTTC.